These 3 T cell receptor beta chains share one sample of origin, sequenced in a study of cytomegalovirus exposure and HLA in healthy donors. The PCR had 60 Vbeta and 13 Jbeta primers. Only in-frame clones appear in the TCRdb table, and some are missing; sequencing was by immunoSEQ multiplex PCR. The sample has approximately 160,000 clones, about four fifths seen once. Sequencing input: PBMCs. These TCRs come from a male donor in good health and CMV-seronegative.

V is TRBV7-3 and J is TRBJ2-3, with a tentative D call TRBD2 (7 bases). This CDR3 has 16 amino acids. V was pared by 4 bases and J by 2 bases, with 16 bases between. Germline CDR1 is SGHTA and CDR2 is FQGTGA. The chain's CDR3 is CASSSGEGGTTDTQYF. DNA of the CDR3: TGTGCCAGCAGCTCGGGGGAGGGGGGGACCACAGATACGCAGTATTTT.

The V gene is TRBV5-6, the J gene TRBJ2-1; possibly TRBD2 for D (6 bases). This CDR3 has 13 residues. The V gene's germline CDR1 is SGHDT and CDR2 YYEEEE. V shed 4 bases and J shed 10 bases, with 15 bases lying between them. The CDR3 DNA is TGTGCCAGCAGCCCCGGGAGACCTAGAGAGCAGTTCTTC. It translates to CASSPGRPREQFF.

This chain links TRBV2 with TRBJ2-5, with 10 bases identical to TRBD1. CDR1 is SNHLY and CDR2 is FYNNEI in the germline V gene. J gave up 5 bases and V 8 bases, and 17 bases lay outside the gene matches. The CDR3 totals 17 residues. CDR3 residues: CASGSTGGAGFWETQYF. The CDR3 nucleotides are TGTGCCAGCGGCTCGACAGGGGGCGCAGGGTTTTGGGAGACCCAGTACTTC.